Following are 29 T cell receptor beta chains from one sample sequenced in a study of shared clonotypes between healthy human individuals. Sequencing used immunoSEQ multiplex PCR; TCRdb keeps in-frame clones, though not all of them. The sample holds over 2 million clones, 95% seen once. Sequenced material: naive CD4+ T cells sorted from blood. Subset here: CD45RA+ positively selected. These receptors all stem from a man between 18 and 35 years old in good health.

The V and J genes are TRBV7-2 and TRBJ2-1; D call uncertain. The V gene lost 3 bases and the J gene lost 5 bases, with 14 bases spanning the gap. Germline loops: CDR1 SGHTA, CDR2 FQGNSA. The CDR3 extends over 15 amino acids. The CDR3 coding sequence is TGTGCCAGCAGCTTCTCCCTCTCCCGAAACAATGAGCAGTTCTTC. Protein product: CASSFSLSRNNEQFF.

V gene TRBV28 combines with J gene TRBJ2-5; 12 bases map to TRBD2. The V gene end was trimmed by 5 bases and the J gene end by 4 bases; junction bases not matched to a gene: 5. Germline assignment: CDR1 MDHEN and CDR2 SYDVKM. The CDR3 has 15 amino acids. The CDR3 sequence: CASSDRTSGVETQYF. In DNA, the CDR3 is TGTGCCAGCAGTGATAGGACTAGCGGGGTAGAGACCCAGTACTTC. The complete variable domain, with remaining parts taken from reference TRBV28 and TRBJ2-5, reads DVKVTQSSRYLVKRTGEKVFLECVQDMDHENMFWYRQDPGLGLRLIYFSYDVKMKEKGDIPEGYSVSREKKERFSLILESASTNQTSMYLCASSDRTSGVETQYFGPGTRLLVL.

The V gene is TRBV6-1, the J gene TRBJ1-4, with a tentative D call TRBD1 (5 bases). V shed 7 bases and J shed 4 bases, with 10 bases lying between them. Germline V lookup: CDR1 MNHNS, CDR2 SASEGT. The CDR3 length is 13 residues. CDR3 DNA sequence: TGTGCCAGCATTGCAGGGATTAATGAAAAACTGTTTTTT. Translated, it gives CASIAGINEKLFF.

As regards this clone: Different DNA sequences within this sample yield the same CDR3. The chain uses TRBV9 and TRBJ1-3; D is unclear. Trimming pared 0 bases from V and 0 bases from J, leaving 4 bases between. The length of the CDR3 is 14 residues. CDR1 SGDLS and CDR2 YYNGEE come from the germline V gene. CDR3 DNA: TGTGCCAGCAGCGTAGAGTACTCTGGAAACACCATATATTTT. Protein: CASSVEYSGNTIYF. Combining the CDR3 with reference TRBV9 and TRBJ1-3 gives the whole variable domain DSGVTQTPKHLITATGQRVTLRCSPRSGDLSVYWYQQSLDQGLQFLIQYYNGEERAKGNILERFSAQQFPDLHSELNLSSLELGDSALYFCASSVEYSGNTIYFGEGSWLTVV.

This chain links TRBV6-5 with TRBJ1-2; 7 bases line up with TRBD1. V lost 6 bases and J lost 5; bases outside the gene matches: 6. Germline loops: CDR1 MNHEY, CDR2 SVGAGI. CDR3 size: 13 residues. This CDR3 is CASSSGTVYGYTF. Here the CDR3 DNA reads TGTGCCAGCAGCTCCGGGACAGTGTATGGCTACACCTTC.

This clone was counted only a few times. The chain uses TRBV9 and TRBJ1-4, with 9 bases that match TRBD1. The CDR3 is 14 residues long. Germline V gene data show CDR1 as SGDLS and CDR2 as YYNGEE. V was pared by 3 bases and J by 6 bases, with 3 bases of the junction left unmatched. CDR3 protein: CASSDRDRDEKLFF. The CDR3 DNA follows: TGTGCCAGCAGCGACCGGGACAGGGATGAAAAACTGTTTTTT.

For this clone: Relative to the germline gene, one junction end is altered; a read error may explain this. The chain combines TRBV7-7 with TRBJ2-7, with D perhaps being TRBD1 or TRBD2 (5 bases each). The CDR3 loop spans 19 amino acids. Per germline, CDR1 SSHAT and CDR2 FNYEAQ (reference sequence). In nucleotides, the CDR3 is TGTGCTAGCAGCTTTTTCTGTACCTGGGGACGGCGCCGCGTTCTCGAGCAGTACTTC. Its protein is CASSFFCTWGRRRVLEQYF.

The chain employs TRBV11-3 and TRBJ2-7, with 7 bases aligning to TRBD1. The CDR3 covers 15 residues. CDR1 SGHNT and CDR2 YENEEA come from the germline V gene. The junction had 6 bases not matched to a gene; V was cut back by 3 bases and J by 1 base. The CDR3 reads CASSFRPGQSYEQYF. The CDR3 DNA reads TGTGCCAGCAGCTTCCGACCGGGACAGTCCTACGAGCAGTACTTC.

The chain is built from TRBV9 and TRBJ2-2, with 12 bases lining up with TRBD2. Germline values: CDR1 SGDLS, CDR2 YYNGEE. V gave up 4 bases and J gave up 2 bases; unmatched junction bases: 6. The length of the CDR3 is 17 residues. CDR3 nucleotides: TGTGCCAGCAGCATCGAGACTAGCGGGAGAAACACCGGGGAGCTGTTTTTT. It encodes CASSIETSGRNTGELFF. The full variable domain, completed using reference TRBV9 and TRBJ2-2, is DSGVTQTPKHLITATGQRVTLRCSPRSGDLSVYWYQQSLDQGLQFLIQYYNGEERAKGNILERFSAQQFPDLHSELNLSSLELGDSALYFCASSIETSGRNTGELFFGEGSRLTVL.

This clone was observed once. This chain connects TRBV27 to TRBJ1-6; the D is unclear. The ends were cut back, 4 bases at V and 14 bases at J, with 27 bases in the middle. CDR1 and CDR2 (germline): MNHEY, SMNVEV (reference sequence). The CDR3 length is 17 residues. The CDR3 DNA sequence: TGTGCCAGCAGTTCCCTTCGGGCCCCGGGTTCCCTATGGTCCCTCCACTTT. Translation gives CASSSLRAPGSLWSLHF.

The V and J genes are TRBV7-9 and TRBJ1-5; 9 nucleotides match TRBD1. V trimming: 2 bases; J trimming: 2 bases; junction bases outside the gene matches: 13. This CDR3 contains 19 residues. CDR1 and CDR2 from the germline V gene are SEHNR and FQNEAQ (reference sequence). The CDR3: CASSLYSGTGRDGNQPQHF. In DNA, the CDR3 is TGTGCCAGCAGCTTATATTCGGGGACAGGGAGGGATGGCAATCAGCCCCAGCATTTT.

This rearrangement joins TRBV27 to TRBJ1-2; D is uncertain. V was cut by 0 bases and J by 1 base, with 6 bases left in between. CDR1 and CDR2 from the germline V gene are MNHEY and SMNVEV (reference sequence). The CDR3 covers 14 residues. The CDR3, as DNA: TGTGCCAGCAGTTTATCCGGGGTTAACTATGGCTACACCTTC. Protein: CASSLSGVNYGYTF.

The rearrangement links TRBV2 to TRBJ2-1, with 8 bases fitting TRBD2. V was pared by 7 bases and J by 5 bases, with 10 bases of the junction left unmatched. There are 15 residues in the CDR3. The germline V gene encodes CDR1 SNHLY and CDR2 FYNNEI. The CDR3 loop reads CASILELAGDNEQFF. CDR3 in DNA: TGTGCCAGCATCCTAGAGCTAGCGGGTGACAATGAGCAGTTCTTC.

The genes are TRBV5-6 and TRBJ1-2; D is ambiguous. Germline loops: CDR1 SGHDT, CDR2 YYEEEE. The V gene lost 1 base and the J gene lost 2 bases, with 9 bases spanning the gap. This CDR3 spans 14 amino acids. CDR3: CASSLRERNYGYTF. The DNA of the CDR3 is TGTGCCAGCAGCTTGAGGGAACGGAACTATGGCTACACCTTC.

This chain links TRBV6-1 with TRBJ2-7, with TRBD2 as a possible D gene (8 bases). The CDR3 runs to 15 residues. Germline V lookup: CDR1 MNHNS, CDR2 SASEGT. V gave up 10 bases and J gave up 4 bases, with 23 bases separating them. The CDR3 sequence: CAITSGGGDGYEQYF. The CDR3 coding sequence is TGTGCCATCACCTCGGGAGGGGGCGATGGGTACGAGCAGTACTTC.

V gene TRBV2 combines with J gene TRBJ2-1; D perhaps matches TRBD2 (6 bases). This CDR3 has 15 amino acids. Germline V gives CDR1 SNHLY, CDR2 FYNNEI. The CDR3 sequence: CASRALASSYNEQFF. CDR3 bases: TGTGCTAGTCGGGCCCTAGCGAGCTCCTACAATGAGCAGTTCTTC.

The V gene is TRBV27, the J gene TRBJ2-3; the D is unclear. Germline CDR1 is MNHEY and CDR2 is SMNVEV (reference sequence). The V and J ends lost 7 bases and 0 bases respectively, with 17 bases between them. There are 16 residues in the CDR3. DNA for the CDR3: TGTGCCAGCATTCCGACGGACGGGCGTAGCACAGATACGCAGTATTTT. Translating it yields CASIPTDGRSTDTQYF.

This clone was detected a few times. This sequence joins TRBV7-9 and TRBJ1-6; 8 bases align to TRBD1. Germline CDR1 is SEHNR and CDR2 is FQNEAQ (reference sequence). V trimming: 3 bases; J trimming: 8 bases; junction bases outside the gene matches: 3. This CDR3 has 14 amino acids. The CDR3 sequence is CASSFGQGYSPLHF. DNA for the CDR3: TGTGCCAGCAGCTTTGGACAGGGATATTCACCCCTCCACTTT.

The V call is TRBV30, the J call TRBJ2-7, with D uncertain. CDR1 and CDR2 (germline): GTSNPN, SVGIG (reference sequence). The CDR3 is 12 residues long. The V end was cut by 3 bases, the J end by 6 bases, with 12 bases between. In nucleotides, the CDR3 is TGTGCCTGGAGCTTCCGGAGAGGCGAGCAGTACTTC. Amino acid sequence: CAWSFRRGEQYF.

DNA for the CDR3: TGTGCCAGCAGCTCCTGGACACTTCCAACTAATGAAAAACTGTTTTTT. This translates into CASSSWTLPTNEKLFF. The chain couples TRBV7-2 to TRBJ1-4, with D perhaps TRBD1 (5 bases). CDR3 length equals 16 residues. Trimming pared 4 bases from V and 0 bases from J, leaving 12 bases between. The germline V gene encodes CDR1 SGHTA and CDR2 FQGNSA.

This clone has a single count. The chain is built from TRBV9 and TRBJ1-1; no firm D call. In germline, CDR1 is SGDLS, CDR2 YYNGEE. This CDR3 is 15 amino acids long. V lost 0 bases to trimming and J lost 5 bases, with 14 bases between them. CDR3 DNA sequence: TGTGCCAGCAGCGTAGGGTCGGGGAAAGGAACTGAAGCTTTCTTT. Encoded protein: CASSVGSGKGTEAFF.

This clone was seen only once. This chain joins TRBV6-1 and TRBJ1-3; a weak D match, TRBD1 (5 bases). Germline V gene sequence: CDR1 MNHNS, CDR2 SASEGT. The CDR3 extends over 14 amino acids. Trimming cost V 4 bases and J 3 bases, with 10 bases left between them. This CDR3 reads CASSVGTDGNTIYF. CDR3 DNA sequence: TGTGCCAGCAGTGTAGGGACCGATGGAAACACCATATATTTT.

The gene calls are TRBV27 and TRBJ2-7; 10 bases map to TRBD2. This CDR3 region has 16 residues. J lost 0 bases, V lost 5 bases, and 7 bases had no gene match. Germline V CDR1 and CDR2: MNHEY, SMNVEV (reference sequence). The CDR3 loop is CASSVKTSGRSYEQYF. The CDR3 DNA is TGTGCCAGCAGTGTGAAGACTAGCGGGCGCTCCTACGAGCAGTACTTC.

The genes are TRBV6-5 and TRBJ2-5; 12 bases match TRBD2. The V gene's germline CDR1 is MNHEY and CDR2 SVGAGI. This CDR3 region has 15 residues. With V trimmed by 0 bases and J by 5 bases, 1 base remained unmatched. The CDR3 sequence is CASSYSTSGSETQYF. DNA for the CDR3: TGTGCCAGCAGTTACTCGACTAGCGGGAGTGAGACCCAGTACTTC.

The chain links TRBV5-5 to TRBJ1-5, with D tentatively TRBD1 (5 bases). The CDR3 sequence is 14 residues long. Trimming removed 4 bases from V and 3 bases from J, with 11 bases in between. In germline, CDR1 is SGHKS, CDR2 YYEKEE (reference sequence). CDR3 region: CASSPGQVNQPQHF. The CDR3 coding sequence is TGTGCCAGCAGCCCAGGACAAGTCAATCAGCCCCAGCATTTT. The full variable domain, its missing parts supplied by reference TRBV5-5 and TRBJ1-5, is DAGVTQSPTHLIKTRGQQVTLRCSPISGHKSVSWYQQVLGQGPQFIFQYYEKEERGRGNFPDRFSARQFPNYSSELNVNALLLGDSALYLCASSPGQVNQPQHFGDGTRLSIL.

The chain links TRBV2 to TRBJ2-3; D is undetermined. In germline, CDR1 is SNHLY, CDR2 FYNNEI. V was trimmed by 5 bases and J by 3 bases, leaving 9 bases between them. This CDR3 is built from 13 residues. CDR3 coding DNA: TGTGCCAGCAGTTCACAGCTAACAGATACGCAGTATTTT. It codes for CASSSQLTDTQYF.

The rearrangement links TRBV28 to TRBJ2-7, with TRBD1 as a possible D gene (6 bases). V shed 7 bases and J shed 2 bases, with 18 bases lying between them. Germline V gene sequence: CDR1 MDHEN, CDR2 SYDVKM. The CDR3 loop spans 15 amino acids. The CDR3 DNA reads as TGTGCCAGCACCAGGGGTGGGGGAGAAGCCTACGAGCAGTACTTC. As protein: CASTRGGGEAYEQYF.

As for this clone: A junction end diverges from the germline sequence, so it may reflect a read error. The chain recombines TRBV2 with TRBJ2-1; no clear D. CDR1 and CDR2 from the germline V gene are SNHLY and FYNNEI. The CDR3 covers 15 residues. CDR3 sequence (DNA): TGTGCCAGCAGTGTGGTCGAAGGCCTACACAATAAGCAGTTCTTC. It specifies CASSVVEGLHNKQFF. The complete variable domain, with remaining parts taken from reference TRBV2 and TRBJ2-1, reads EPEVTQTPSHQVTQMGQEVILRCVPISNHLYFYWYRQILGQKVEFLVSFYNNEISEKSEIFDDQFSVERPDGSNFTLKIRSTKLEDSAMYFCASSVVEGLHNKQFFGPGTRLTVL.

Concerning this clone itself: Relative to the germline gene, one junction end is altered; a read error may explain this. CDR3 coding DNA: TGTGCTAGCAGCTTAGGTCCTAGCGGGCACCGAGATACGCAGTATTTT. This translates into CASSLGPSGHRDTQYF. J is TRBJ2-3 and V is TRBV7-7; 8 bases map to TRBD2. The CDR3 covers 16 residues. Germline CDR1 SSHAT, CDR2 FNYEAQ (reference sequence).